This TCR beta chain was identified during a study of blood T cell repertoires in COVID-19. Study background: PBMCs, B-cell-depleted T cells, or T cells provided the cDNA or gDNA that made up the material.

The sample holds a few counts of this clone. Per the original methods: Reference gene primer amplification gave nucleated cell count estimates. Measured with immunoSEQ multiplex PCR; TCRdb has only the in-frame clones, and not every one. V, J and clone size were drawn from that table, and D and trimming were deduced from the DNA. In the table there are under 200,000 clones, 76% of which are singletons. The ends were cut back, 5 bases at V and 7 bases at J, with 11 bases in the middle. The CDR3 is made up of 12 amino acids. CDR1 SGHNT and CDR2 YENEEA come from the germline V gene. Sequenced input: peripheral blood. This receptor was taken from a woman of 80 years or more with acute or convalescent COVID-19. The genes are TRBV11-3 and TRBJ1-1, with a tentative D call TRBD1 (6 bases). CDR3 sequence reads: CASSPGGHEAFF. DNA of the CDR3: TGTGCCAGCAGCCCGGGGGGGCATGAAGCTTTCTTT.